The 6 T cell receptor beta chains presented below share a single source sample, sequenced in a study of blood T cell repertoires in COVID-19. Clones were read by immunoSEQ multiplex PCR, and TCRdb kept only the in-frame ones, dropping some. The data show fewer than 250,000 clones, about 83% seen once. The material sequenced was peripheral blood. The origin of the receptors is a man aged 45-60 years with active or convalescent COVID-19.

The chain joins TRBV6-4 to TRBJ1-1; weak D call: TRBD1 (5 bases). The germline gives CDR1 MRHNA, CDR2 SNTAGT. The CDR3 has 15 residues. The ends were cut back, 0 bases at V and 5 bases at J, with 13 bases in the middle. CDR3: CASSDSVREGTEAFF. CDR3 in DNA: TGTGCCAGCAGTGACTCGGTCAGGGAGGGAACTGAAGCTTTCTTT.

This clone was picked up a small number of times. This chain uses TRBV5-4 with TRBJ1-3, with TRBD1 identical over 7 bases. The J segment lost 4 bases and the V segment lost 4 bases, leaving 8 bases of the junction unmatched. Looked up from germline, CDR1 is SGHNT and CDR2 is YYREEE (reference sequence). This CDR3 contains 15 residues. CDR3 sequence reads: CASSPGQQGGNTIYF. CDR3 DNA sequence: TGTGCCAGCAGCCCGGGACAGCAGGGAGGAAACACCATATATTTT.

The rearrangement uses TRBV6-4 and TRBJ2-1; 9 nucleotides agree with TRBD2. Per the germline V gene, CDR1 is MRHNA and CDR2 is SNTAGT. This CDR3 spans 18 amino acids. The V and J ends lost 6 bases and 0 bases, in that order; junction bases with no gene match: 12. This CDR3 is CASSQFLLAGVSYNEQFF. DNA of the CDR3: TGTGCCAGCAGCCAGTTTCTACTAGCGGGCGTCTCCTACAATGAGCAGTTCTTC.

This chain uses TRBV5-7 with TRBJ1-1; no clear D. TRBV5-7 is designated an ORF whose function remains uncertain. V lost 4 bases and J 4 bases, leaving 11 bases between the germline ends. CDR3 size: 13 residues. CDR3: CASSGARVTEAFF. The DNA for the CDR3 is TGTGCCAGCAGCGGTGCACGGGTCACTGAAGCTTTCTTT.

The genes are TRBV6-5 and TRBJ1-2; tentative D call: TRBD1 (6 bases). Germline V gives CDR1 MNHEY, CDR2 SVGAGI. The CDR3 loop spans 13 amino acids. Trimming removed 6 bases at V and 0 bases at J, with 8 bases between. CDR3 DNA sequence: TGTGCCAGCAGCGAGGGGGCTAACTATGGCTACACCTTC. Translation gives CASSEGANYGYTF.

As DNA, the CDR3 is TGTGCCATCAGTTCCCCGGGTTACAATCAGCCCCAGCATTTT. Translation: CAISSPGYNQPQHF. The chain uses TRBV10-3 and TRBJ1-5; D remains ambiguous. From germline, CDR1 is ENHRY and CDR2 SYGVKD. This CDR3 comprises 14 residues. The germline V and J ends were trimmed by 5 bases and 3 bases, with 11 bases remaining between them.